What follows are 18 T cell receptor beta chains derived from one specimen sequenced in a study of lymphopenia after photon versus proton radiotherapy (dated by TCRdb to between 2019 and 2020). Receptor amplification or capture employed the immunoSEQ multiplex PCR assay. TCRdb carries this immuneACCESS record with in-frame sequences only. Its versions omit some clonotypes, under half of them owing to an unresolved V gene in the studies checked, with the rest unexplained. This sample lists tens of thousands of clones; 80% to 90% were detected once. The ten biggest clones cover over 1.2% of the sample. Source: peripheral blood, taken from a patient treated with proton-based radiotherapy. Every receptor here comes from a man aged 60 to 69 with pancreatic cancer.

This rearrangement joins TRBV18 to TRBJ1-5; 8 positions match TRBD1. The CDR3 length is 15 residues. V was pared by 6 bases and J by 4 bases, with 8 bases of the junction left unmatched. The germline V gene encodes CDR1 KGHSH and CDR2 LQKENI. The CDR3 spells CASSHGTGPNQPQHF. The CDR3 DNA reads as TGTGCCAGCTCCCACGGGACAGGCCCTAATCAGCCCCAGCATTTT.

DNA of the CDR3: TGTGCCAGCAGCCCGCGTGGTGAGCAGTTCTTC. This sequence encodes CASSPRGEQFF. The chain has TRBV7-2 and TRBJ2-1; D gene unclear. Germline lookup yields CDR1 SGHTA and CDR2 FQGNSA. The V end was cut by 5 bases, the J end by 9 bases, with 8 bases between. The CDR3 runs to 11 residues.

The chain combines TRBV6-5 with TRBJ1-1; D possibly corresponds to TRBD1 (5 bases). Trimming removed 8 bases at V and 3 bases at J, with 13 bases between. This CDR3 has 13 amino acids. Germline V lookup: CDR1 MNHEY, CDR2 SVGAGI. The CDR3 reads CASSPDSYTEAFF. CDR3 nucleotide sequence: TGTGCCAGCTCACCTGACAGTTACACTGAAGCTTTCTTT.

The chain is built from TRBV5-1 and TRBJ2-3, with D possibly TRBD2 on 6 matching bases. V was cut by 1 base and J by 0 bases, with 9 bases left in between. The germline CDR1 and CDR2 sequences are SGHRS and YFSETQ. The CDR3 is 15 amino acids. The CDR3 loop reads CASSLWAGSTDTQYF. As DNA, the CDR3 is TGCGCCAGCAGCTTGTGGGCGGGGAGCACAGATACGCAGTATTTT.

This clone was found a few times. The chain links TRBV4-2 to TRBJ2-1, with a weak D call TRBD2 (6 bases). Per the germline V gene, CDR1 is LGHNA and CDR2 is YNFKEQ. CDR3 length equals 15 residues. Trimming stripped 1 base from V and 9 bases from J, with 16 bases between. CDR3 in DNA: TGTGCCAGCAGCCAAGTTCTCGGGAGTGCGGTTGAGCAGTTCTTC. This gives the protein CASSQVLGSAVEQFF.

This rearrangement joins TRBV7-2 to TRBJ2-7, with 8 bases identical to TRBD2. V lost 4 bases to trimming and J lost 2 bases; unmatched junction nucleotides: 13. CDR3 length: 17 residues. The germline V gene encodes CDR1 SGHTA and CDR2 FQGNSA. This CDR3 is CASSSLLAREVPYEQYF. CDR3 DNA sequence: TGTGCCAGCAGCTCCCTTCTAGCGCGGGAGGTACCCTACGAGCAGTACTTC.

The rearrangement uses TRBV29-1 and TRBJ1-1; D uncertain. The CDR3 runs 11 residues. Per the germline V gene, CDR1 is SQVTM and CDR2 is ANQGSEA. V lost 6 bases, J lost 6 bases, and 11 bases lay in between. The CDR3 DNA follows: TGCAGCGTCGCCACAACTTCTGAAGCTTTCTTT. Its translation: CSVATTSEAFF.

V is TRBV6-6 and J is TRBJ2-4, with D maybe TRBD2 (5 bases). The length of the CDR3 is 12 residues. In germline, CDR1 is MNHNY, CDR2 SVGAGI (reference sequence). V lost 6 bases and J 8 bases, leaving 11 bases between the germline ends. CDR3: CASRVDLDIQYF. In DNA, the CDR3 is TGTGCCAGCAGGGTGGACTTGGACATTCAGTACTTC.

The J gene is TRBJ1-2, the V gene TRBV5-3, with a weak D call TRBD1 (6 bases). TRBV5-3 is labeled an ORF, and its function is uncertain. The CDR3 is 19 amino acids. The V end was cut by 7 bases, the J end by 7 bases, with 35 bases between. CDR3: CARLLSCNMGRDISCGYTF. CDR3 DNA sequence: TGTGCCAGACTACTATCCTGCAATATGGGCAGGGACATATCGTGTGGCTACACCTTC.

The V gene is TRBV9, the J gene TRBJ2-7; D is ambiguous. The CDR3 length is 14 residues. In germline, CDR1 is SGDLS, CDR2 YYNGEE. Trimming left V 0 bases short and J 0 bases short, with 7 bases between. DNA for the CDR3: TGTGCCAGCAGCGTAGCTTCTGCCTCCTACGAGCAGTACTTC. It encodes CASSVASASYEQYF.

This clone came up once. The chain carries TRBV28 and TRBJ1-5; a weak D match, TRBD1 (6 bases). This CDR3 contains 14 residues. Per the germline V gene, CDR1 is MDHEN and CDR2 is SYDVKM. Trimming removed 6 bases from V and 1 base from J, with 10 bases in between. The CDR3 nucleotides are TGTGCCAGCAGGGGGACAATGAGCAATCAGCCCCAGCATTTT. Translated: CASRGTMSNQPQHF.

The V call is TRBV15, the J call TRBJ1-3; D remains ambiguous. CDR1 LNHNV and CDR2 YYDKDF come from the germline V gene (reference sequence). This CDR3 has 15 residues. Trimming removed 5 bases from V and 10 bases from J, with 21 bases in between. In DNA form, the CDR3 reads TGTGCCACCAGCCCCAACGTGGCTCCCGGAGGGACCATATATTTT. It is translated as CATSPNVAPGGTIYF.

The chain combines TRBV4-3 with TRBJ2-7; 8 bases are shared with TRBD1. Germline trimming cut 1 base from V and 4 bases from J; bases unmatched to any gene: 9. CDR3 size: 16 residues. Germline loops: CDR1 LGHNA, CDR2 YSLEER. This CDR3 reads CASSQGLTGGSYEQYF. The CDR3 region has the DNA TGCGCCAGCAGCCAAGGACTAACAGGGGGTTCTTACGAGCAGTACTTC.

The J gene is TRBJ1-5, the V gene TRBV5-6; tentative D call: TRBD1 (6 bases). Germline CDR1 is SGHDT and CDR2 is YYEEEE. The CDR3 has 14 amino acids. V gave up 4 bases and J gave up 5 bases, with 13 bases separating them. CDR3 nucleotides: TGTGCCAGCAGCGAGACAGGAAAACATCAGCCCCAGCATTTT. This translates into CASSETGKHQPQHF.

This clone was observed once. This chain links TRBV27 with TRBJ1-5; possibly TRBD1 for D (6 bases). Trimming pared 3 bases from V and 6 bases from J, leaving 12 bases between. Per germline, CDR1 MNHEY and CDR2 SMNVEV (reference sequence). This CDR3 contains 14 residues. The CDR3 spells CASSFTGQGQPQHF. Here the CDR3 DNA reads TGTGCCAGCAGTTTTACAGGGCAGGGTCAGCCCCAGCATTTT.

A single count supports this clone. The chain uses TRBV5-6 and TRBJ2-1; D tentatively reads TRBD1 or TRBD2 (5 bases each). Germline V gives CDR1 SGHDT, CDR2 YYEEEE. The CDR3 is 12 residues long. V lost 0 bases, J lost 7 bases, and 5 bases lay in between. The CDR3 reads CASSLGGNEQFF. DNA for the CDR3: TGTGCCAGCAGCTTGGGGGGGAATGAGCAGTTCTTC.

The CDR3 sequence: CASRRGFTNTGELFF. CDR3 nucleotide sequence: TGTGCCAGCAGGAGGGGGTTCACGAACACCGGGGAGCTGTTTTTT. The chain couples TRBV5-6 to TRBJ2-2; a possible D gene is TRBD1 (6 bases). Germline V gene sequence: CDR1 SGHDT, CDR2 YYEEEE. The CDR3 contains 15 residues. V lost 5 bases, J lost 0 bases, and 11 bases lay in between.

The chain recombines TRBV4-2 with TRBJ2-5, with TRBD2 matching 9 bases. V shed 1 base, J shed 6 bases, and the junction held 9 bases outside the gene matches. The CDR3 consists of 16 residues. CDR1 LGHNA and CDR2 YNFKEQ come from the germline V gene. The CDR3 region is CASSQALGLAHQTQYF. DNA of the CDR3: TGTGCCAGCAGCCAAGCCCTGGGACTAGCTCATCAGACCCAGTACTTC.